Listed here are 5 T cell receptor beta chains from one sample, sequenced in a study of T cell clonality in common variable immunodeficiency. Regarding the study as a whole: In common variable immunodeficiency, TCR beta chains reportedly carried fewer deletions and N-nucleotide insertions.

These receptors lack a known antigen. The assay was immunoSEQ multiplex PCR, and TCRdb's table has in-frame clones only and misses some. The sample contains over 13,000 clones, none occurring once; roughly 8.1% lies in the top ten. The sequenced material came from peripheral blood mononuclear cells. These TCRs come from a human donor with common variable immunodeficiency.

This clone was recorded a few times. The read ends 3 residues early relative to the CDR3; the germline J gene fills the gap. This sequence joins TRBV7-9 and TRBJ1-2; 7 bases map to TRBD1. CDR1 and CDR2 from the germline V gene are SEHNR and FQNEAQ (reference sequence). The V gene end was trimmed by 5 bases and the J gene end by 5 bases; junction bases not matched to a gene: 11. The CDR3 is 15 amino acids. The CDR3 is CASSQSGQAEYGYTF. The covered CDR3 bases are TGTGCCAGCAGCCAATCCGGACAGGCGGAGTATGGC.

There are a few counts of this clone. The read falls 3 residues short of the CDR3 end, and the missing part is taken from the germline J gene. This chain links TRBV7-2 with TRBJ1-5; the match to TRBD1 covers 7 bases. This CDR3 spans 15 amino acids. J gave up 2 bases and V 5 bases, and 6 bases lay outside the gene matches. CDR1 and CDR2 from the germline V gene are SGHTA and FQGNSA. The covered CDR3 bases are TGTGCCAGCAGCCCGAACGGACAGGGCAATCAGCCC. It specifies CASSPNGQGNQP. The full CDR3 protein reads CASSPNGQGNQPQHF.

This clone appeared a few times. The read falls 3 residues short of the CDR3 end, and the missing part is taken from the germline J gene. The chain employs TRBV7-6 and TRBJ2-2; the match to TRBD1 covers 8 bases. Germline CDR1 is SGHVS and CDR2 is FNYEAQ. The CDR3 is 14 amino acids. V lost 4 bases, J lost 5 bases, and 3 bases stayed unmatched. The sequenced part of the CDR3 DNA is TGTGCCAGCAGCTCACGGACAGGGACCGGGGAG. Protein product: CASSSRTGTGE. The entire CDR3 protein is CASSSRTGTGELFF.

In its sample, this clone is medium-sized. The read falls 3 residues short of the CDR3 end, and the missing part is taken from the germline J gene. V and J are TRBV29-1 and TRBJ2-5; D is unclear. V was cut by 3 bases and J by 4 bases, with 6 bases left in between. The CDR3 totals 11 residues. Germline loops: CDR1 SQVTM, CDR2 ANQGSEA. CDR3 DNA (partial): TGCAGCGTTGAGAGAGGAGAGACC. Its translation is CSVERGET. The entire CDR3 is CSVERGETQYF.

Incomplete CDR3 DNA: TGTGCCAGCAGCCGGGACAGTCATAATTCACCC. Its protein is CASSRDSHNSP. The full CDR3 is CASSRDSHNSPLHF. The V call is TRBV7-9, the J call TRBJ1-6; 7 bases match TRBD1. The missing CDR3 end, 3 residues past where the read stops, is filled in from the germline J gene. CDR3 size: 14 residues. Germline V gene lookup returns CDR1 SEHNR and CDR2 FQNEAQ (reference sequence). The ends lost 5 bases at V and 5 bases at J; junction bases unmatched: 3.